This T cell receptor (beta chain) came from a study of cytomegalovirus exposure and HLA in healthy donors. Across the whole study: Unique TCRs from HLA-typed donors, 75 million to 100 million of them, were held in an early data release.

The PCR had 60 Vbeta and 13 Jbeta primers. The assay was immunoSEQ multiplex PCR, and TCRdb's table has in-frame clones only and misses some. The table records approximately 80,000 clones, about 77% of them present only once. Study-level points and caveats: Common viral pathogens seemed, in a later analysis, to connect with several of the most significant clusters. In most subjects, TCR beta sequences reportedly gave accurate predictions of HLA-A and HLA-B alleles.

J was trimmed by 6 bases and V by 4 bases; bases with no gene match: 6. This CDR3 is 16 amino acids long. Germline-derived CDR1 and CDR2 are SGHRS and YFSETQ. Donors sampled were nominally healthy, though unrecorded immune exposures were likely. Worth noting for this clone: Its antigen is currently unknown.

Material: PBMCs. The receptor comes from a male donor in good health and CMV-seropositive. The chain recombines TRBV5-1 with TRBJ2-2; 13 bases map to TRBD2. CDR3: CASSHRTSGSPGELFF. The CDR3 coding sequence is TGCGCCAGCAGCCATAGGACTAGCGGGAGCCCCGGGGAGCTGTTTTTT.